This TCR beta chain was recorded in a study of blood T cell repertoires in COVID-19. Across about two dozen US areas, participants ranged in age from 18 to 89 years. The V segment lost 0 bases and the J segment 7 bases; nucleotides outside the gene matches: 8. CDR1 is LGHDT, CDR2 YNNKEL, per germline (reference sequence). This CDR3 contains 16 residues. As originally analysed: Cell counts per sample came from amplifying reference gene primers. Sequencing used immunoSEQ multiplex PCR; TCRdb keeps in-frame clones, though not all of them. That table supplies the V and J calls and clone size; D and trimming were determined from the DNA. There are roughly 190,000 clones in the sample; over 80% occur only once, and under 4% lies in the top ten.

The chain has TRBV3-1 (or the pseudogene TRBV3-2) and TRBJ2-5, with 10 positions matching TRBD2. The receptor was isolated from a woman younger than 45 who had been exposed to COVID-19. The specimen was PBMCs or T cells enriched from blood (not recorded which). CDR3 nucleotides: TGTGCCAGCAGCCAAGATGCTAGCGGGGGAACGCGGACCCAGTACTTC. Translating gives CASSQDASGGTRTQYF.